Listed here are 18 T cell receptor beta chains from one sample, sequenced in a study of blood T cells in healthy people across ages. The use of a sample-barcoded 5' primer and a J-beta primer mix characterized a second PCR of about 7 to 12 cycles. From the 5' RACE reads, TCRdb called clonotypes with MiXCR, one entry per CDR3 protein. The profile covers about 2 million distinct CDR3 sequences, with around 50% appearing a single time and 2.1% taken by the ten largest. Sequences were obtained from blood. These receptor sequences come from a woman aged 40 to 50 in good health.

The chain is built from TRBV11-2 and TRBJ2-5, with 12 bases aligning to TRBD2. V trimming: 6 bases; J trimming: 1 base; junction bases outside the gene matches: 12. Germline V gives CDR1 SGHAT, CDR2 FQNNGV. This CDR3 comprises 18 residues. CDR3 bases: TGTGCCAGCAGTGCCAGTGTACTAGCGGGGGGATTCCAAGAGACCCAGTACTTC. Residues: CASSASVLAGGFQETQYF.

In its sample, this clonotype was seen a few times. The chain employs TRBV4-1 and TRBJ2-5; D might be TRBD2 (5 bases). This CDR3 is 13 amino acids long. The germline CDR1 and CDR2 sequences are MGHRA and YSYEKL. The V gene lost 1 base and the J gene lost 7 bases, with 10 bases spanning the gap. CDR3 nucleotides: TGCGCCAGCAGCCAAGGTAGCGTTTGGACCCAGTACTTC. Protein sequence: CASSQGSVWTQYF.

This clonotype occurred a few times. The chain uses TRBV29-1 and TRBJ2-7; TRBD2 matches 11 bases. Germline trimming cut 6 bases from V and 9 bases from J; bases unmatched to any gene: 10. This CDR3 comprises 13 residues. The germline V gene encodes CDR1 SQVTM and CDR2 ANQGSEA. The CDR3 DNA follows: TGCAGCGTAGTAGCGGGGGGGCAATTTGGGCAGTACTTC. This codes for CSVVAGGQFGQYF.

CDR3 DNA sequence: TGTGCCAGCAGTTCCGGGATGAACACTGAAGCTTTCTTT. Translation: CASSSGMNTEAFF. This chain links TRBV7-9 with TRBJ1-1; D is unresolved. V shed 6 bases and J shed 0 bases, with 8 bases lying between them. The CDR3 length is 13 residues. The germline gives CDR1 SEHNR, CDR2 FQNEAQ (reference sequence).

CDR3 in DNA: TGTGCCAGCAGCTGGCTGGGGCAGGGGGTCTACGAGCAGTACTTC. Its translation is CASSWLGQGVYEQYF. The chain employs TRBV11-2 and TRBJ2-5; TRBD1 matches 7 bases. The J call is doubtful: the DNA matches TRBJ2-7 better. Germline V CDR1 and CDR2: SGHAT, FQNNGV. The CDR3 length is 15 residues.

The chain combines TRBV7-9 with TRBJ1-1; no definite D call. This CDR3 has 15 amino acids. The germline CDR1 and CDR2 sequences are SEHNR and FQNEAQ (reference sequence). Trimming took 1 base from V and 1 from J, leaving 10 bases between them. The CDR3 is CASSLVAAGNTEAFF. The CDR3 nucleotides are TGTGCCAGCAGCTTAGTGGCCGCAGGGAACACTGAAGCTTTCTTT.

The table lists this clonotype with a few counts. This rearrangement joins TRBV5-5 to TRBJ1-2; D unclear. The V gene lost 3 bases and the J gene lost 8 bases, with 8 bases spanning the gap. Germline values: CDR1 SGHKS, CDR2 YYEKEE (reference sequence). CDR3 size: 11 residues. The CDR3 here is CASSSPWGYTF. The CDR3 coding sequence is TGTGCCAGCAGCTCCCCGTGGGGCTACACCTTC.

The gene calls are TRBV24-1 and TRBJ1-5; TRBD1 is a possible D gene (5 bases). CDR1 is KGHDR, CDR2 SFDVKD, per germline. The CDR3 contains 14 residues. V lost 6 bases to trimming and J lost 3 bases, with 11 bases between them. The CDR3 nucleotides read TGTGCCACCAGTCATGGGGCTATCAATCAGCCCCAGCATTTT. Amino acids: CATSHGAINQPQHF.

This clonotype was detected a few times. The chain is built from TRBV7-3 and TRBJ2-3; possible D gene TRBD2, 5 bases. The V end lost 4 bases, the J end lost 2 bases, and 7 bases lay between the germline ends. Germline assignment: CDR1 SGHTA and CDR2 FQGTGA. CDR3 length: 13 residues. Here the CDR3 DNA reads TGTGCCAGCAGCTCGGGGAACACAGATACGCAGTATTTT. Its translation is CASSSGNTDTQYF. The entire variable domain, with the rest obtained from reference TRBV7-3 and TRBJ2-3, is as follows: GAGVSQTPSNKVTEKGKYVELRCDPISGHTALYWYRQSLGQGPEFLIYFQGTGAADDSGLPNDRFFAVRPEGSVSTLKIQRTERGDSAVYLCASSSGNTDTQYFGPGTRLTVL.

This clonotype was found a few times. This chain connects TRBV29-1 to TRBJ2-1, with 8 bases that match TRBD2. Trimming removed 6 bases from V and 4 bases from J; junction bases left unmatched: 5. Germline CDR1 reads SQVTM; CDR2 reads ANQGSEA. The CDR3 contains 13 residues. The CDR3 sequence: CSVPGGGYNEQFF. The CDR3 nucleotides read TGCAGCGTACCCGGGGGGGGATACAATGAGCAGTTCTTC.

In regard to this clonotype: A single base separates this from a much larger clone, so it may be a read error. The CDR3 bases are TGTGCCAACAGTTCGGGCAGGAGCCCCTCGGCCCAGTACTTC. Protein sequence: CANSSGRSPSAQYF. The genes are TRBV12-3 or TRBV12-4 and TRBJ2-5; D ambiguous. The CDR3 length is 14 residues.

The CDR3 reads CSVQGAWQFF. The CDR3, as DNA: TGCAGCGTACAGGGGGCATGGCAGTTCTTC. The rearrangement joins TRBV29-1 to TRBJ2-1, with 9 bases that match TRBD1. Per the germline V gene, CDR1 is SQVTM and CDR2 is ANQGSEA. V lost 6 bases and J lost 12; bases outside the gene matches: 3. CDR3 length: 10 residues.

V gene TRBV10-3 combines with J gene TRBJ2-7; no firm D call. CDR1 is ENHRY, CDR2 SYGVKD, per germline. This CDR3 spans 10 amino acids. As DNA, the CDR3 is TGTGATAAATGGGACTACGAGCAGTACTTC. This gives the protein CDKWDYEQYF.

In its sample, this clonotype was seen once. The junction and the germline gene differ at one end; a read error may be behind it. V gene TRBV6-1 combines with J gene TRBJ1-2, with 11 nucleotides matching TRBD1. Germline V CDR1 and CDR2: MNHNS, SASEGT. The CDR3 covers 14 residues. The CDR3 sequence: CASRGDRGSGGYTF. The CDR3 coding sequence is TGCGCCAGCAGAGGGGACAGGGGGAGTGGTGGCTACACCTTC.

The chain combines TRBV4-3 with TRBJ2-4; 8 bases agree with TRBD1. The J call may be incorrect, as the DNA end agrees better with TRBJ2-7. Germline values: CDR1 LGHNA, CDR2 YSLEER. The CDR3 is 15 amino acids. The chain's CDR3 is CASSDGTGGDYEQYF. In DNA form, the CDR3 reads TGCGCCAGCAGCGATGGGACAGGAGGAGACTACGAGCAGTACTTC.

CDR3 nucleotides: TGTGCCAGCAGCTTACTTTTCTCCTACAATGAGCAGTTCTTC. It is translated as CASSLLFSYNEQFF. The chain recombines TRBV13 with TRBJ2-1; the D is unclear. The CDR3 sequence is 14 residues long. Germline CDR1 and CDR2: PRHDT and FYEKMQ (reference sequence). V gave up 2 bases and J gave up 0 bases, with 5 bases separating them.

This clonotype has a handful of counts. This chain uses TRBV6-2 or TRBV6-3 with TRBJ2-1; D remains ambiguous. The CDR3 contains 15 residues. In germline, CDR1 is MNHEY, CDR2 SVGEGT. V was pared by 2 bases and J by 0 bases, with 8 bases between. This chain's CDR3 is CASSYHLSSYNEQFF. The CDR3 nucleotides are TGTGCCAGCAGTTACCACCTCAGCTCCTACAATGAGCAGTTCTTC.

This clonotype has more than one count but fewer than ten. This chain connects TRBV20-1 to TRBJ1-6, with 8 bases aligning to TRBD1. This CDR3 is built from 15 residues. The germline V gene has CDR1 DFQATT and CDR2 SNEGSKA (reference sequence). The trim removed 4 bases at V and 7 bases at J, leaving 9 bases unmatched. DNA for the CDR3: TGCAGTGCTAAGTATCCCGGGACAGGCAATTCACCCCTCCACTTT. Protein: CSAKYPGTGNSPLHF.